The T cell receptor beta chain described here comes from a study of T cell responses to AZD1222 COVID-19 vaccine. Whole-study results and caveats: The study identified only five to seven AZD1222 recipients as seropositive at baseline. Repertoire sampling was restricted to post-peak T cell response timepoints. Spike-specific TCR breadth and depth grew following two AZD1222 doses. Per reports, nearly half of all spike-specific TCRs target regions that are unmutated in variants.

Details on this clone: Its antigen is undetermined.

Germline values: CDR1 MNHEY, CDR2 SMNVEV (reference sequence). The CDR3 has 16 amino acids. V gave up 5 bases and J gave up 3 bases; unmatched junction bases: 9. Libraries were prepared by immunoSEQ multiplex PCR; TCRdb keeps only in-frame clonotypes and omits some of them. The data contain some 150,000 clones, roughly 88% of them singletons. The TCR was taken from an adult who received the MenACWY meningococcal vaccine as a control. The chain employs TRBV27 and TRBJ1-4, with 7 positions matching TRBD1. Source: peripheral blood, taken 28 days after the second dose of the MenACWY control vaccine. CDR3 nucleotide sequence: TGTGCCAGCAGTCCCGTAAGGACAGGTGCTAATGAAAAACTGTTTTTT. The encoded protein is CASSPVRTGANEKLFF. The whole variable domain, remainder taken from reference TRBV27 and TRBJ1-4, is EAQVTQNPRYLITVTGKKLTVTCSQNMNHEYMSWYRQDPGLGLRQIYYSMNVEVTDKGDVPEGYKVSRKEKRNFPLILESPSPNQTSLYFCASSPVRTGANEKLFFGSGTQLSVL.